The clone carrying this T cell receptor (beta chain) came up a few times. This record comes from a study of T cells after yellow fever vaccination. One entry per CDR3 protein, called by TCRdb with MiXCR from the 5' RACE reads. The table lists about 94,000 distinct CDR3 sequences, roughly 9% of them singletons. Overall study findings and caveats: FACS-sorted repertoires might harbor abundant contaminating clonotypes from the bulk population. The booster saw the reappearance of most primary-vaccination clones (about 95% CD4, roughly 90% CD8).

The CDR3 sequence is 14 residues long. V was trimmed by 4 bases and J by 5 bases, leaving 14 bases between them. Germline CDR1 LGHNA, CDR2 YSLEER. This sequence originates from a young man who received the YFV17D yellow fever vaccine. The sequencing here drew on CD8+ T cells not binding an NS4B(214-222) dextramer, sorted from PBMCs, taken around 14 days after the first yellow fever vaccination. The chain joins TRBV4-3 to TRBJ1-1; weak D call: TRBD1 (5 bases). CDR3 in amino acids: CASSPRDGGTEAFF. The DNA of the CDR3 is TGCGCCAGCAGCCCCCGGGACGGGGGGACTGAAGCTTTCTTT.